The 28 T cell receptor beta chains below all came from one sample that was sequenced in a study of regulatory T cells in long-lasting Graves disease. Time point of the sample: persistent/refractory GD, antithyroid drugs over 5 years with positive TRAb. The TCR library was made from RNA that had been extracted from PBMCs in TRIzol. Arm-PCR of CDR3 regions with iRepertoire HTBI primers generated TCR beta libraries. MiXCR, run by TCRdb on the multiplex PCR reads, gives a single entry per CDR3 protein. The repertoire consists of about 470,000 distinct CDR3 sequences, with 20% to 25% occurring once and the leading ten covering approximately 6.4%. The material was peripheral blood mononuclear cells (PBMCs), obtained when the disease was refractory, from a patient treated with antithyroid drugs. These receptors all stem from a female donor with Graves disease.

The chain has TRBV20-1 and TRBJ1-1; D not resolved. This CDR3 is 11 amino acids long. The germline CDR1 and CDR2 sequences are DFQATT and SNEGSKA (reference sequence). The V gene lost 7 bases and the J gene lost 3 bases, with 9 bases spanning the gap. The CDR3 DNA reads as TGCAGTGTCCGGTTCGACACTGAAGCTTTCTTT. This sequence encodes CSVRFDTEAFF.

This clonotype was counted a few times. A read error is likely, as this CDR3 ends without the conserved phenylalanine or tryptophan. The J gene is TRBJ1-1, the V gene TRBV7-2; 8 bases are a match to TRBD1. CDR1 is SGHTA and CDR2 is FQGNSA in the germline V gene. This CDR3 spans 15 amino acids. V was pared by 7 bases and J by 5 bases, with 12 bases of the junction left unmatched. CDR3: CASNSGQGVGTEAFL. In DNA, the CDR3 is TGTGCCAGCAATTCAGGACAGGGAGTGGGAACTGAAGCTTTCCTT.

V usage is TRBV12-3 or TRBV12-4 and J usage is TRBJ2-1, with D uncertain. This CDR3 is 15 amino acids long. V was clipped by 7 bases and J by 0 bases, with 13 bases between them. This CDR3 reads CASIAKNPSYNEQFF. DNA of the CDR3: TGTGCCAGCATTGCAAAAAACCCCTCCTACAATGAGCAGTTCTTC.

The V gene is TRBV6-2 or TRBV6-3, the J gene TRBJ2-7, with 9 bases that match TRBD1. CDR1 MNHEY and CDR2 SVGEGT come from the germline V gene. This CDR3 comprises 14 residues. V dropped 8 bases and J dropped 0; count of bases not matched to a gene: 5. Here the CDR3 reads CASGTGTDSYEQYF. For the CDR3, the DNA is TGTGCCAGCGGGACAGGGACAGACTCCTACGAGCAGTACTTC.

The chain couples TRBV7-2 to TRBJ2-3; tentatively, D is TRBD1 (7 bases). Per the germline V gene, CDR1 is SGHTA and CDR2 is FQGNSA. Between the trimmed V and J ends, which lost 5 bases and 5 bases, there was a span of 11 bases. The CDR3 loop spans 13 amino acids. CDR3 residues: CASSQGGGDTQYF. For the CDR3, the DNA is TGTGCCAGCAGCCAGGGGGGAGGAGATACGCAGTATTTT. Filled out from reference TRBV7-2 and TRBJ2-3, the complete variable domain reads GAGVSQSPSNKVTEKGKDVELRCDPISGHTALYWYRQSLGQGLEFLIYFQGNSAPDKSGLPSDRFSAERTGGSVSTLTIQRTQQEDSAVYLCASSQGGGDTQYFGPGTRLTVL.

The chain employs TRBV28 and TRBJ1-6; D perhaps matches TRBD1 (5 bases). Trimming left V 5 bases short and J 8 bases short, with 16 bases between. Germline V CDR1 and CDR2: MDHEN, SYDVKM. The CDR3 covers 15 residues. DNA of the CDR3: TGTGCCAGCAGTCCCGGGACTCAAGGACATTCACCCCTCCACTTT. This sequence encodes CASSPGTQGHSPLHF.

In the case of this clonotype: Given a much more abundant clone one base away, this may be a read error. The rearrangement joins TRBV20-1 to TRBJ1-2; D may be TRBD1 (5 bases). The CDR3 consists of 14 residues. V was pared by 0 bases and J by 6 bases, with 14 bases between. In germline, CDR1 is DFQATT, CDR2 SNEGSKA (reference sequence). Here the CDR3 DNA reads TGCAGTGCTAGAGAACAAAGGGGTTTGGATGGCTACACCTTC. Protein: CSAREQRGLDGYTF.

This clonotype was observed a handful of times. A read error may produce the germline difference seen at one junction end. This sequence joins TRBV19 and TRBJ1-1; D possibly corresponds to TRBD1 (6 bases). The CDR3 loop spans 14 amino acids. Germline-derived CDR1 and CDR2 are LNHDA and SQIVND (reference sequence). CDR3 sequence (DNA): TGTGCCAGTAGCCCGGACAGAACAGACACTGAAACTTTCTTT. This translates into CASSPDRTDTETFF.

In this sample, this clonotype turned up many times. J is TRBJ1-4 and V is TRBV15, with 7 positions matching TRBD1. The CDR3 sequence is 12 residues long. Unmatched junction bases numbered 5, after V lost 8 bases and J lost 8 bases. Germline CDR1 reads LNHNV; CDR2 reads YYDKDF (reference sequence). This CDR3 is CATRGRGEKLFF. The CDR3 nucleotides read TGTGCCACCCGGGGCAGGGGGGAAAAACTGTTTTTT.

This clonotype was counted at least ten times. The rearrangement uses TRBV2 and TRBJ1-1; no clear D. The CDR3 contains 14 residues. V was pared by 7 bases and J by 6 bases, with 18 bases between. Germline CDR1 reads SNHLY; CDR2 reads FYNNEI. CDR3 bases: TGTGCCAGCACCTTACTTAGGCGTGTCGCTGAAGCTTTCTTT. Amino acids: CASTLLRRVAEAFF.

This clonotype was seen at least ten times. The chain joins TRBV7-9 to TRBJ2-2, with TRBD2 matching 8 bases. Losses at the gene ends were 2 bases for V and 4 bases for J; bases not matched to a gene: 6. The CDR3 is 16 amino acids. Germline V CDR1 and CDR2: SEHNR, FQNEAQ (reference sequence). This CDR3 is CASSLHSGGVTGELFF. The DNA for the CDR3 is TGTGCCAGCAGCTTACACAGCGGGGGCGTCACCGGGGAGCTGTTTTTT.

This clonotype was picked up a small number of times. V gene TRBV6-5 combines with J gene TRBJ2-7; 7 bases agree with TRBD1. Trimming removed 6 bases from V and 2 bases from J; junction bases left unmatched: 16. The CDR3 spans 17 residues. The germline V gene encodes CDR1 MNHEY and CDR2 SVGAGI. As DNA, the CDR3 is TGTGCCAGCAGCTACGGGACCTACGGGACAGAGACCTACGAGCAGTACTTC. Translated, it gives CASSYGTYGTETYEQYF.

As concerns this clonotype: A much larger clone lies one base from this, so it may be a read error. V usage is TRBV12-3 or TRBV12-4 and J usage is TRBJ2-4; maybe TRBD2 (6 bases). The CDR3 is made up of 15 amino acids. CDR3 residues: CANSFGGRAKNIQYF. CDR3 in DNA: TGTGCCAACAGTTTCGGGGGACGAGCAAAAAACATTCAGTACTTC.

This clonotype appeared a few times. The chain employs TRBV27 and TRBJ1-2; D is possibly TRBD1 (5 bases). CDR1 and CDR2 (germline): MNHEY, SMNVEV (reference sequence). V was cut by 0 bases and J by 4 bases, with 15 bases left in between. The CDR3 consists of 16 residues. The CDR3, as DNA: TGTGCCAGCAGTTTATCAGGGGTCTCCAGCAGCTATGGCTACACCTTC. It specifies CASSLSGVSSSYGYTF.

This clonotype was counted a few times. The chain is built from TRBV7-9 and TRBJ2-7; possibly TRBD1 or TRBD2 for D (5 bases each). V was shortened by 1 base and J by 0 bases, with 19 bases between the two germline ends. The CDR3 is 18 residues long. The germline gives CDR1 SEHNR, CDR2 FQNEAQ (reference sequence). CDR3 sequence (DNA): TGTGCCAGCAGCTTAGTCGGGACCTACAACATACACTCCTACGAGCAGTACTTC. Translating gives CASSLVGTYNIHSYEQYF.

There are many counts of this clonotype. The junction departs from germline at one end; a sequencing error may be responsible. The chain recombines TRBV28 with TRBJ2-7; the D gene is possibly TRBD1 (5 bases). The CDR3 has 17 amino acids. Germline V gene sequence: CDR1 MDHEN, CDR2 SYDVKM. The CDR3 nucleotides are TGTGTCAGCAGTCCTCCCGGGCAGGGCGCCTCCAGCTACGAGCAGTACTTC. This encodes CVSSPPGQGASSYEQYF. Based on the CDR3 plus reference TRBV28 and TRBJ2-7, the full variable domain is DVKVTQSSRYLVKRTGEKVFLECVQDMDHENMFWYRQDPGLGLRLIYFSYDVKMKEKGDIPEGYSVSREKKERFSLILESASTNQTSMYLCVSSPPGQGASSYEQYFGPGTRLTVT.

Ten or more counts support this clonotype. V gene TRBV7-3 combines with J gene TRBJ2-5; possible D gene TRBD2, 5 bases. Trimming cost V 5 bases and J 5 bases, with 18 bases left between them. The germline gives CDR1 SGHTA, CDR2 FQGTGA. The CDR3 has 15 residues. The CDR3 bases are TGTGCCAGCAGCCCCGGAGTCGGCGGGTGGGAGACCCAGTACTTC. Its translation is CASSPGVGGWETQYF.

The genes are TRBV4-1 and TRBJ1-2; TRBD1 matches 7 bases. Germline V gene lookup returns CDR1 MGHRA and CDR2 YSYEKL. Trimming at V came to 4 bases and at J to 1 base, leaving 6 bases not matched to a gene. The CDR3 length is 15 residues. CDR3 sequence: CASSPGQEVNYGYTF. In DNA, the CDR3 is TGCGCCAGCAGCCCCGGACAGGAGGTTAACTATGGCTACACCTTC.

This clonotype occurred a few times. CDR3 amino acids: CASFLQTLGYTF. Written as DNA, the CDR3 is TGTGCCAGCTTTTTGCAGACCCTTGGCTACACCTTC. The rearrangement joins TRBV2 to TRBJ1-2; no clear D gene. CDR1 SNHLY and CDR2 FYNNEI come from the germline V gene. V lost 8 bases and J lost 7, with 14 bases in between. The CDR3 length is 12 residues.

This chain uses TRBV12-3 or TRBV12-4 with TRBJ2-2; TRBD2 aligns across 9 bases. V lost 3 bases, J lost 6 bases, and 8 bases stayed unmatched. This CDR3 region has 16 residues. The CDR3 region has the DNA TGTGCCAGCAGTTTGACATGGCGGGGGGGGCCCGGGGAGCTGTTTTTT. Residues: CASSLTWRGGPGELFF.

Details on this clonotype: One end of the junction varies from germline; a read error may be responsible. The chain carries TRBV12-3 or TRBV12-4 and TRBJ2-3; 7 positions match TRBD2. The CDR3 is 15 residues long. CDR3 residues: CASSSLGGSTDTRYF. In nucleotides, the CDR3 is TGTGCCAGCAGTTCCTTAGGCGGGAGCACAGATACGCGGTATTTT.

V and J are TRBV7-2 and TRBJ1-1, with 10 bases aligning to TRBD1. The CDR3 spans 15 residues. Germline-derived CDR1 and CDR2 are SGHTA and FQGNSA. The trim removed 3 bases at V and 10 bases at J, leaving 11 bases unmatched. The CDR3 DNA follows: TGTGCCAGCAGCTTGGCCGGGACAGGGGACTTCGCAGCTTTCTTT. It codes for CASSLAGTGDFAAFF.

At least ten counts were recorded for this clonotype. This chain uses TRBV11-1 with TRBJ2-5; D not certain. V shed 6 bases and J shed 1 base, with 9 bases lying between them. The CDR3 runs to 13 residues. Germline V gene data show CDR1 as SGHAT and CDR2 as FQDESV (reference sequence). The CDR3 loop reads CASSRAIQETQYF. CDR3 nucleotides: TGTGCCAGCAGTCGGGCCATCCAAGAGACCCAGTACTTC.

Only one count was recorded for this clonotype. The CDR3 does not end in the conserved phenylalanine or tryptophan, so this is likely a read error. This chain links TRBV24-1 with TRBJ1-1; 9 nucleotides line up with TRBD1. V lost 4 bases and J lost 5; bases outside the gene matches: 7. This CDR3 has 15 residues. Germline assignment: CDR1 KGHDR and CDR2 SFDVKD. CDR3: CATSETGTGRTEAFL. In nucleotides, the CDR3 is TGTGCCACCAGTGAAACCGGGACAGGGAGAACTGAAGCTTTCCTT.

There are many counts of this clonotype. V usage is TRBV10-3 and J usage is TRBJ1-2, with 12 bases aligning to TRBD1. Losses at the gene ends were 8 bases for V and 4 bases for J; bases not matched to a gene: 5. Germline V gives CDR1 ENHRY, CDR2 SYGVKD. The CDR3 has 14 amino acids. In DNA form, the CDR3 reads TGTGCCATCGCCGGGACAGGGGGCGGCTATGGCTACACCTTC. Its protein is CAIAGTGGGYGYTF.

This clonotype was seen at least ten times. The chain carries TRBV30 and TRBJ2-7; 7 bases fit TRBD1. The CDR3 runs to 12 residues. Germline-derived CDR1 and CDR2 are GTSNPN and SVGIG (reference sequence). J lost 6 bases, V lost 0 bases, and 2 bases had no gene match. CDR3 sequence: CAWSVQGTEQYF. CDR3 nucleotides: TGTGCCTGGAGTGTACAGGGGACCGAGCAGTACTTC. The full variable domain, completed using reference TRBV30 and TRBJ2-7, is SQTIHQWPATLVQPVGSPLSLECTVEGTSNPNLYWYRQAAGRGLQLLFYSVGIGQISSEVPQNLSASRPQDRQFILSSKKLLLSDSGFYLCAWSVQGTEQYFGPGTRLTVT.

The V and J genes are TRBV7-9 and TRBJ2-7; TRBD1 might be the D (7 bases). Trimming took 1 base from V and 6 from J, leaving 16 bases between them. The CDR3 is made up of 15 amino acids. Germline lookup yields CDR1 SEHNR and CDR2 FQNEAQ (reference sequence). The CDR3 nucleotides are TGTGCCAGCAGCTTAGAGGGCAGGGGGGCGCGCGAGCAGTACTTC. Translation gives CASSLEGRGAREQYF.

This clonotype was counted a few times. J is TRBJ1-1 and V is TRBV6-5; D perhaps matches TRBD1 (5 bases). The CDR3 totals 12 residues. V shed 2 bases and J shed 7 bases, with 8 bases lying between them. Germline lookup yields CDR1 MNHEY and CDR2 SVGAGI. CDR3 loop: CASSYRDGEAFF. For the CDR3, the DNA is TGTGCCAGCAGTTACCGGGACGGTGAAGCTTTCTTT.